Below are 22 T cell receptor beta chains sequenced from a single sample in a study of T cell repertoires in cytomegalovirus infection. TCRdb re-called the reads through MiXCR, storing one row per CDR3 protein. Of about a million distinct CDR3 sequences in the sample, about a third were seen once. Their cognate antigens are unknown. The sequenced sample was cultured CD8+ T cells from PBMCs, obtained from culture after CMV antigen stimulation. The receptors come from a human donor in good health (CMV status not recorded). Some clones in this sample may be carry-over from other donors' samples.

CDR3: CASSLGQGLAANEQFF. Here the CDR3 DNA reads TGTGCCAGCAGCTTAGGGCAGGGACTAGCGGCCAATGAGCAGTTCTTC. The gene calls are TRBV7-2 and TRBJ2-1, with 11 bases fitting TRBD2. The CDR3 length is 16 residues. J was trimmed by 6 bases and V by 1 base; bases with no gene match: 5. Germline-derived CDR1 and CDR2 are SGHTA and FQGNSA.

V is TRBV7-6 and J is TRBJ2-3; 11 bases match TRBD1. The CDR3 is 14 residues long. Germline CDR1 reads SGHVS; CDR2 reads FNYEAQ. The ends lost 2 bases at V and 8 bases at J; junction bases unmatched: 3. DNA for the CDR3: TGTGCCAGCAGCTTAAAGGACAGGGGGCCTACGCAGTATTTT. This codes for CASSLKDRGPTQYF. Full variable domain (missing parts from reference TRBV7-6 and TRBJ2-3): GAGVSQSPRYKVTKRGQDVALRCDPISGHVSLYWYRQALGQGPEFLTYFNYEAQQDKSGLPNDRFSAERPEGSISTLTIQRTEQRDSAMYRCASSLKDRGPTQYFGPGTRLTVL.

V is TRBV15 and J is TRBJ1-2; TRBD1 might be the D (6 bases). The CDR3 contains 15 residues. Germline assignment: CDR1 LNHNV and CDR2 YYDKDF (reference sequence). The V gene lost 5 bases and the J gene lost 8 bases, with 21 bases spanning the gap. CDR3 coding DNA: TGTGCCACCAGCGGACCCTTAACGGGACACTTCGGCTACACCTTC. It encodes CATSGPLTGHFGYTF.

This clonotype was seen only a few times. The rearrangement uses TRBV2 and TRBJ2-2, with TRBD1 as a possible D gene (5 bases). Per the germline V gene, CDR1 is SNHLY and CDR2 is FYNNEI. The CDR3 sequence is 15 residues long. The V end was cut by 6 bases, the J end by 2 bases, with 13 bases between. CDR3 sequence (DNA): TGTGCCAGCAGCGATCCCAGGGCAAACACCGGGGAGCTGTTTTTT. Amino acid sequence: CASSDPRANTGELFF. The variable domain in full, with the rest retrieved from reference TRBV2 and TRBJ2-2, is EPEVTQTPSHQVTQMGQEVILRCVPISNHLYFYWYRQILGQKVEFLVSFYNNEISEKSEIFDDQFSVERPDGSNFTLKIRSTKLEDSAMYFCASSDPRANTGELFFGEGSRLTVL.

This clonotype was found many times. V and J are TRBV7-6 and TRBJ1-1, with D unclear. The CDR3 is made up of 14 amino acids. V lost 7 bases and J lost 4, with 16 bases in between. In germline, CDR1 is SGHVS, CDR2 FNYEAQ. CDR3 sequence reads: CASTPLELGTEAFF. The CDR3 nucleotides read TGTGCCAGCACCCCGTTGGAGCTCGGCACTGAAGCTTTCTTT.

The CDR3 loop is CASSQNSRDEQYF. The CDR3, as DNA: TGCGCCAGCAGCCAAAATTCTAGGGACGAGCAGTACTTC. This chain uses TRBV4-1 with TRBJ2-7; D unresolved. V lost 2 bases to trimming and J lost 5 bases, with 10 bases between them. Germline V lookup: CDR1 MGHRA, CDR2 YSYEKL. CDR3 length equals 13 residues.

The chain couples TRBV19 to TRBJ1-5, with no clear D. The CDR3 consists of 13 residues. V shed 9 bases and J shed 6 bases, with 15 bases lying between them. Germline CDR1 reads LNHDA; CDR2 reads SQIVND (reference sequence). CDR3 loop: CASSTDSVQPQHF. The CDR3 bases are TGTGCCAGCTCTACTGATTCGGTTCAGCCCCAGCATTTT.

On this clonotype: With a much larger clone just one base away, this may be a read error. The chain joins TRBV7-6 to TRBJ1-5; D possibly corresponds to TRBD1 (5 bases). Germline V gene lookup returns CDR1 SGHVS and CDR2 FNYEAQ. With 5 bases removed from V and 4 bases from J, the gap between germline ends came to 15 bases. CDR3 length: 15 residues. The CDR3: CASSPNLGANQPQHF. The CDR3 DNA sequence: TGTGCCAGCAGCCCGAACTTAGGGGCAAATCAGCCCCAGCATTTT.

The V call is TRBV7-9, the J call TRBJ2-7; D gene uncertain. The V end was cut by 5 bases, the J end by 5 bases, with 13 bases between. Germline-derived CDR1 and CDR2 are SEHNR and FQNEAQ (reference sequence). The CDR3 contains 13 residues. This CDR3 is CASSPEIVDEQYF. CDR3 in DNA: TGTGCCAGCAGCCCAGAGATAGTCGACGAGCAGTACTTC.

To note about this clonotype: One end of the junction is discordant with germline, which a read error may explain. The chain couples TRBV7-3 to TRBJ2-3; D is possibly TRBD2 (7 bases). The V gene's germline CDR1 is SGHTA and CDR2 FQGTGA. CDR3 size: 11 residues. The CDR3 is CASSLSGGPAF. CDR3 bases: TGTGCCAGCAGCTTAAGCGGGGGCCCAGCCTTT.

The table lists this clonotype with a few counts. V gene TRBV7-8 combines with J gene TRBJ1-1; 8 positions match TRBD1. V trimming: 2 bases; J trimming: 7 bases; junction bases outside the gene matches: 12. Germline loops: CDR1 SGHVS, CDR2 FQNEAQ. CDR3 length: 16 amino acids. CDR3 residues: CASSLTGGRGGGEAFF. The CDR3 coding sequence is TGTGCCAGCAGCTTAACAGGGGGGCGGGGGGGGGGTGAAGCTTTCTTT. Variable domain in full (rest from reference TRBV7-8 and TRBJ1-1): GAGVSQSPRYKVAKRGQDVALRCDPISGHVSLFWYQQALGQGPEFLTYFQNEAQLDKSGLPSDRFFAERPEGSVSTLKIQRTQQEDSAVYLCASSLTGGRGGGEAFFGQGTRLTVV.

This clonotype was seen a few times. This chain joins TRBV4-1 and TRBJ1-2; 8 positions match TRBD1. There are 16 residues in the CDR3. CDR1 MGHRA and CDR2 YSYEKL come from the germline V gene. The J segment lost 6 bases and the V segment lost 1 base, leaving 10 bases of the junction unmatched. CDR3 sequence reads: CASSQVGTGPSDGYTF. The CDR3 nucleotides are TGCGCCAGCAGCCAAGTGGGGACAGGTCCTTCTGATGGCTACACCTTC.

This clonotype was seen a few times. The rearrangement joins TRBV27 to TRBJ2-1, with D hard to call. Trimming left V 8 bases short and J 0 bases short, with 5 bases between. CDR1 and CDR2 (germline): MNHEY, SMNVEV (reference sequence). CDR3 size: 12 residues. This CDR3 is CASFSSYNEQFF. The CDR3 nucleotides are TGTGCCAGCTTCAGCTCCTACAATGAGCAGTTCTTC.

The chain couples TRBV7-6 to TRBJ2-5; no firm D call. This CDR3 region has 14 residues. CDR1 is SGHVS, CDR2 FNYEAQ, per germline. V was trimmed by 4 bases and J by 5 bases, leaving 14 bases between them. CDR3 sequence: CASSYYYGVETQYF. CDR3 DNA sequence: TGTGCCAGCAGCTACTACTATGGGGTGGAGACCCAGTACTTC.

A word on this clonotype: A much larger clone lies a single base off, so this may be a read error. The chain joins TRBV27 to TRBJ2-6; perhaps TRBD1 as D (6 bases). Germline CDR1 and CDR2: MNHEY and SMNVEV (reference sequence). There are 17 residues in the CDR3. In DNA form, the CDR3 reads TGTGCCAGCAGTTTATACAGGGCCCACTCTGGGACCAACGTCCTGACTTTC. Translation gives CASSLYRAHSGTNVLTF.

The chain is built from TRBV15 and TRBJ1-6, with D uncertain. The CDR3 is made up of 14 amino acids. Trimming took 2 bases from V and 8 from J, leaving 10 bases between them. Germline V gene lookup returns CDR1 LNHNV and CDR2 YYDKDF (reference sequence). CDR3 bases: TGTGCCACCAGCAGACGGCTCGGAGATTCACCCCTCCACTTT. This gives the protein CATSRRLGDSPLHF.

This clonotype has just a few counts. This sequence joins TRBV15 and TRBJ1-2; possibly TRBD1 for D (6 bases). The V gene's germline CDR1 is LNHNV and CDR2 YYDKDF (reference sequence). This CDR3 comprises 15 residues. Trimming cost V 0 bases and J 4 bases, with 12 bases left between them. The CDR3 DNA sequence: TGTGCCACCAGCAGAGATGTACAGGGAGGCTATGGCTACACCTTC. Translated, it gives CATSRDVQGGYGYTF.

The gene calls are TRBV5-6 and TRBJ2-3; D call uncertain. Trimming removed 0 bases from V and 6 bases from J, with 20 bases in between. CDR3 length: 17 residues. Per the germline V gene, CDR1 is SGHDT and CDR2 is YYEEEE. The CDR3 sequence: CASSLGLQPFPEDTQYF. Here the CDR3 DNA reads TGTGCCAGCAGCTTGGGGTTACAGCCTTTTCCAGAGGATACGCAGTATTTT.

This clonotype was seen repeatedly, ten times or more. The CDR3 is CASSLVYNEQFF. CDR3 sequence (DNA): TGTGCCAGCAGCTTAGTTTACAATGAGCAGTTCTTC. The chain carries TRBV7-8 and TRBJ2-1; D not resolved. Germline V gene data show CDR1 as SGHVS and CDR2 as FQNEAQ. Trimming shortened V by 1 base and J by 4 bases, and 2 bases separated the two germline ends. The CDR3 contains 12 residues. Filled out from reference TRBV7-8 and TRBJ2-1, the complete variable domain reads GAGVSQSPRYKVAKRGQDVALRCDPISGHVSLFWYQQALGQGPEFLTYFQNEAQLDKSGLPSDRFFAERPEGSVSTLKIQRTQQEDSAVYLCASSLVYNEQFFGPGTRLTVL.

The V and J genes are TRBV7-8 and TRBJ2-2, with 8 bases identical to TRBD1. Trimming removed 1 base from V and 3 bases from J; junction bases left unmatched: 7. Germline values: CDR1 SGHVS, CDR2 FQNEAQ. The CDR3 contains 17 residues. CDR3 protein: CASSLEHDRGDTGELFF. DNA for the CDR3: TGTGCCAGCAGCTTAGAACACGACAGGGGAGACACCGGGGAGCTGTTTTTT.

This clonotype appeared a few times. The rearrangement joins TRBV10-3 to TRBJ1-4, with unresolved D. Germline CDR1 reads ENHRY; CDR2 reads SYGVKD. V lost 6 bases to trimming and J lost 7 bases, with 9 bases between them. The CDR3 runs to 12 residues. CDR3 in amino acids: CAIRGFGEKLFF. The CDR3 DNA follows: TGTGCCATCAGGGGTTTCGGTGAAAAACTGTTTTTT.

To note about this clonotype: A read error may explain this, as a much larger clone is one base away. The chain links TRBV7-2 to TRBJ1-2; TRBD1 matches 11 bases. Germline CDR1 SGHTA, CDR2 FQGNSA. The length of the CDR3 is 15 residues. CDR3 sequence: CANSQTRTGGGGYTF. The CDR3 DNA is TGTGCCAACAGCCAGACAAGGACAGGGGGCGGGGGCTACACCTTC.